This record looks at one T cell receptor (beta chain) sequence and its context. The target antigen is unknown. A much larger clone differs by one base, so this may be a read error. This sample was included in a study of neurological immune-mediated disorders. The time point: longitudinal time-point 1 (baseline). PBMCs stored at -80 C, numbering 2 million, were the origin of the unsorted libraries. Broader study findings: No expanded-clone CDR3 amino acid sequence recurred across subjects, suggesting private TCR-beta repertoires.

Synthesis of cDNA was accomplished via 5'RACE employing 10-nucleotide random UMIs. TCRdb used MiXCR to reprocess the 5' RACE reads, holding one entry per CDR3 protein. The table has tens of thousands of distinct CDR3 sequences, about an eighth seen once; the top ten hold around 4.3%. The CDR3 contains 15 residues. Germline assignment: CDR1 MNHEY and CDR2 SVGAGI. J gave up 8 bases and V 1 base, and 3 bases lay outside the gene matches. The chain combines TRBV6-5 with TRBJ1-6; 9 positions agree with TRBD1. The sequencing sample was made of PBMCs. The receptor's source is a female donor with HTLV-1-associated myelopathy (HAM/TSP). The chain's CDR3 is CASSYWGQGHSPLHF. The DNA for the CDR3 is TGTGCCAGCAGTTACTGGGGACAGGGCCATTCACCCCTCCACTTT.